This T cell receptor beta chain was sequenced for a study of cytomegalovirus exposure and HLA in healthy donors. The PCR contained 60 Vbeta and 13 Jbeta primers. Method: immunoSEQ multiplex PCR; TCRdb's copy keeps in-frame clones and lacks some. The sample carries fewer than 200,000 clones, 80% recorded once. Germline V lookup: CDR1 MNHEY, CDR2 SVGAGI. CDR3 length: 14 residues. As to this clone: Its antigen remains unknown.

The study's findings and limits: Rates of TCR association differed by HLA locus in a later analysis, with DRB1 highest and HLA-C lowest. V- and J-gene trimming in TCR beta was tied to a missense DCLRE1C variant by an analysis performed later. TCR beta sequences reportedly predicted the HLA-A and HLA-B alleles of most subjects accurately. Among TCR beta chains of equal frequency, HLA-associated ones were more clonally expanded in a later analysis.

V and J are TRBV6-5 and TRBJ2-5; TRBD2 agrees at 7 bases. The J call may be mistaken, given a closer DNA end match to TRBJ2-7. This TCR was sampled from a boy between 10 and 17 years old in good health and CMV-seronegative. The sample was PBMCs. CDR3 coding DNA: TGTGCCAGCAGTTCTCCTAGGACTAGCTACGAGCAGTACTTC. Translated, it gives CASSSPRTSYEQYF.